Listed below are T cell receptor beta chains from one sample, sequenced in a study of radiation and T cells in renal cell carcinoma. Measured with immunoSEQ multiplex PCR; TCRdb has only the in-frame clones, and not every one. This sample carries approximately 94,000 clones, over 65% of them seen once, and the ten largest clones take around 6.7%. The starting material was blood, obtained from a patient whose treatment included radiotherapy and nephrectomy. Receptor source: a man aged 55 to 70 with renal cell carcinoma. Each CDR3 is given with its conserved first and last residue. Fields, in order: D gene, clone size, V gene, J gene, CDR3 protein, CDR3 DNA. D genes are given only for firm matches. The size of a clone is reported for some rows only, either as once, few or many, or as a class for expanded clones.

.	.	TRBV7-2	TRBJ2-2	CASSPQGPFTGELFF	TGTGCCAGCAGCCCGCAGGGTCCGTTCACCGGGGAGCTGTTTTTT
.	.	TRBV18	TRBJ2-4	CASQLVGNIQYF	TGTGCCAGCCAACTAGTGGGAAACATTCAGTACTTC
.	.	TRBV4-1	TRBJ2-3	CASSPRWAGSDTQYF	TGCGCCAGCAGCCCACGCTGGGCGGGGTCAGATACGCAGTATTTT
TRBD1	.	TRBV7-2	TRBJ2-7	CASSLADRGYEQYF	TGTGCCAGCAGCTTGGCTGACAGGGGCTACGAGCAGTACTTC
.	.	TRBV19	TRBJ2-1	CASSIFNEQFF	TGTGCCAGTAGTATTTTCAATGAGCAGTTCTTC
TRBD1	.	TRBV2	TRBJ2-7	CASSETTGGRYEQYF	TGTGCCAGCAGTGAAACGACAGGGGGCAGGTACGAGCAGTACTTC
TRBD1	.	TRBV19	TRBJ1-5	CASSRGGGSGNQPQHF	TGTGCCAGTAGTAGAGGAGGGGGCTCGGGCAATCAGCCCCAGCATTTT
.	.	TRBV28	TRBJ1-3	CASSRQETADTIYF	TGTGCCAGCAGTCGACAGGAGACCGCGGACACCATATATTTT
.	.	TRBV28	TRBJ2-7	CASSLPGTSRGEQYF	TGTGCCAGCAGTTTACCCGGGACGAGCCGGGGCGAGCAGTACTTC
.	.	TRBV28	TRBJ2-7	CASTQNWMGGTSYEQYF	TGTGCCAGCACCCAGAATTGGATGGGGGGTACCTCCTACGAGCAGTACTTC
.	.	TRBV11-2	TRBJ1-1	CASSLDLASVEAFF	TGTGCCAGCAGCTTAGATCTAGCCAGTGTGGAGGCTTTCTTT
TRBD1	.	TRBV19	TRBJ1-2	CASSFDRVSGYTF	TGTGCCAGTAGTTTTGACAGGGTTTCTGGCTACACCTTC
TRBD1	.	TRBV14	TRBJ2-2	CASSPWGQGNTGELFF	TGTGCCAGCAGCCCGTGGGGACAGGGGAACACCGGGGAGCTGTTTTTT
.	.	TRBV15	TRBJ1-3	CATRRTSGNTIYF	TGTGCCACGAGGAGGACCTCTGGAAACACCATATATTTT
.	.	TRBV29-1	TRBJ1-1	CSVERGGGTEAFF	TGCAGCGTTGAGAGGGGAGGAGGCACTGAAGCTTTCTTT
TRBD1	.	TRBV28	TRBJ1-5	CASSFPKPGQGPAPGNQPQHF	TGTGCCAGCAGTTTTCCCAAACCGGGACAGGGGCCGGCCCCGGGCAATCAGCCCCAGCATTTT
.	once	TRBV11-3	TRBJ2-6	CASSQWSGANVLTF	TGTGCCAGCAGCCAGTGGTCTGGGGCCAACGTCCTGACTTTC
.	.	TRBV19	TRBJ1-1	CASSIQGMNTEAFF	TGTGCCAGTAGTATACAAGGGATGAACACTGAAGCTTTCTTT
TRBD1	few	TRBV19	TRBJ1-5	CASSMRDRAQHF	TGTGCCAGTAGTATGAGGGACAGGGCCCAGCATTTT
TRBD1	.	TRBV5-6	TRBJ2-6	CASSSTGWSGANVLTF	TGTGCCAGCAGCTCGACAGGGTGGTCTGGGGCCAACGTCCTGACTTTC
TRBD2	.	TRBV19	TRBJ2-3	CASRFLAGVGDTQYF	TGTGCCAGTAGGTTCCTAGCGGGAGTCGGAGATACGCAGTATTTT
.	.	TRBV28	TRBJ1-1	CASSPGSNTEAFF	TGTGCCAGCAGTCCCGGGAGCAACACTGAAGCTTTCTTT
TRBD2	once	TRBV5-1	TRBJ2-2	CASSSGLAGPGELFF	TGCGCCAGCAGCTCGGGACTAGCGGGACCCGGGGAGCTGTTTTTT
TRBD2	.	TRBV19	TRBJ2-5	CASSGTSPKTQYF	TGTGCCAGTTCGGGGACTAGCCCTAAGACCCAGTACTTC
TRBD1	once	TRBV7-9	TRBJ2-7	CASSRGTGDEQYF	TGTGCCAGCAGCAGAGGGACAGGTGACGAGCAGTACTTC
.	.	TRBV4-1	TRBJ1-1	CASSLNKNTEAFF	TGCGCCAGCAGCCTCAATAAGAACACTGAAGCTTTCTTT
TRBD1	.	TRBV9	TRBJ1-1	CASSVAAGQANTEAFF	TGTGCCAGCAGCGTAGCTGCGGGACAGGCGAACACTGAAGCTTTCTTT
.	.	TRBV6-1	TRBJ2-7	CASSENSRYAGASSYEQYF	TGTGCCAGCAGTGAAAATTCAAGGTACGCTGGGGCCAGTTCCTACGAGCAGTACTTC
.	.	TRBV7-9	TRBJ2-3	CASSFVPDTQYF	TGTGCCAGCAGTTTTGTCCCGGATACGCAGTATTTT
TRBD2	few	TRBV4-2	TRBJ2-7	CASSPAGTSGTITYEQYF	TGTGCCAGCAGCCCAGCCGGGACTAGCGGGACCATAACCTACGAGCAGTACTTC
.	few	TRBV7-9	TRBJ1-1	CASSPTQNTEAFF	TGTGCCAGCAGCCCGACTCAGAACACTGAAGCTTTCTTT
.	.	TRBV7-2	TRBJ1-5	CASSPDRSNQPQHF	TGTGCCAGCAGCCCAGACAGGAGCAATCAGCCCCAGCATTTT
.	.	TRBV28	TRBJ1-2	CASSFGTPRYTF	TGTGCCAGCAGTTTCGGGACACCACGTTACACCTTC
TRBD1	.	TRBV14	TRBJ2-7	CASSPGTVGEQYF	TGTGCCAGCAGCCCCGGGACAGTAGGCGAGCAGTACTTC
TRBD2	.	TRBV27	TRBJ2-7	CASSSPGLAVSEQYF	TGTGCCAGCAGTTCACCGGGACTAGCCGTTAGCGAGCAGTACTTC
TRBD2	.	TRBV19	TRBJ2-5	CASRIAGGQETQYF	TGTGCCAGTAGGATAGCGGGGGGTCAGGAGACCCAGTACTTC
.	medium-sized	TRBV2	TRBJ2-7	CASSEALRRAEQYF	TGTGCCAGCAGTGAAGCGCTTCGGAGGGCCGAGCAGTACTTC
TRBD1	.	TRBV4-3	TRBJ1-4	CASSPQTGANEKLFF	TGCGCCAGCAGCCCCCAGACAGGGGCTAATGAAAAACTGTTTTTT
.	.	TRBV11-2	TRBJ1-1	CASSLGLPGPKNTEAFF	TGTGCCAGCAGCTTGGGACTTCCGGGGCCAAAGAACACTGAAGCTTTCTTT
.	.	TRBV19	TRBJ2-6	CASTETGTSGANVLTF	TGTGCCAGTACCGAGACGGGTACCTCTGGGGCCAACGTCCTGACTTTC
.	.	TRBV5-4	TRBJ2-2	CASSLGLQGKAVF	TGTGCCAGCAGCCTTGGACTACAGGGGAAGGCTGTTTTT
TRBD1	.	TRBV29-1	TRBJ2-7	CSVVGAGGDEQYF	TGCAGCGTTGTAGGAGCAGGGGGCGACGAGCAGTACTTC
.	.	TRBV7-2	TRBJ2-2	CASSLNPASNTGELFF	TGTGCCAGCAGCTTAAATCCAGCGTCGAACACCGGGGAGCTGTTTTTT
TRBD1	.	TRBV18	TRBJ2-2	CASSPAQGAGELFF	TGTGCCAGCTCACCAGCCCAGGGGGCCGGGGAGCTGTTTTTT
.	.	TRBV5-4	TRBJ1-2	CASRRDDIPGGYTF	TGTGCCAGCAGGAGGGACGACATCCCGGGGGGCTACACCTTC
TRBD1	few	TRBV14	TRBJ2-7	CASSRGQVPYEQYF	TGTGCCAGCAGCCGGGGACAGGTCCCCTACGAGCAGTACTTC
.	.	TRBV5-1	TRBJ1-1	CASSLASGRNTEAFF	TGCGCCAGCAGCTTGGCTTCAGGCCGGAACACTGAAGCTTTCTTT